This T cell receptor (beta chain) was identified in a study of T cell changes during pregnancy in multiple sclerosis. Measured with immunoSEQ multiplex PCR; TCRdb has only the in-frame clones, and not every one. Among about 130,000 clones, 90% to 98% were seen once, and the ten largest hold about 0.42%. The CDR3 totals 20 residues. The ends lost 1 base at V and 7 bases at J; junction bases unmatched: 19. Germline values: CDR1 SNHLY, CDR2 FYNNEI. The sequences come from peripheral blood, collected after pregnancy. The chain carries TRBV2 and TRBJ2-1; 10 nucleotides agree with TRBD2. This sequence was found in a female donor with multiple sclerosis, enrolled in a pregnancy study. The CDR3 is CASSEVPPAGGYRGGNEQFF. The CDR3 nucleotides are TGTGCCAGCAGTGAAGTCCCCCCAGCGGGAGGGTATCGGGGGGGGAATGAGCAGTTCTTC.